This T cell receptor (beta chain) stems from a study of HIV-infected patients and healthy controls. This CDR3 has 15 residues. Deletions cut 6 bases from V and 2 bases from J, with 16 bases between. Germline V lookup: CDR1 LNHDA, CDR2 SQIVND (reference sequence). No cell fractionation was done, so the repertoire covers all unsorted peripheral blood T cells. Reverse transcription used roughly 480 ng RNA and constant-region primers for alpha and beta. Separate chain-specific third strand synthesis with multiplexing indices produced the alpha and beta libraries. A 5' RACE adapter with a random hexamer and the SP2 primer site was joined to cDNA. After a brief PCR adding P5, P7 and a second index, approximately 21 amplification cycles followed. TCRdb reprocessed the 5' RACE reads via MiXCR and lists one record per CDR3 protein. The table shows about 10,000 distinct CDR3 sequences, with over 7.5% occurring only once.

This clonotype has a count of ten or more. The material sequenced was blood. This clonotype was sampled from an adult in good health. This chain links TRBV19 with TRBJ2-5, with a weak D call TRBD1 (5 bases). DNA of the CDR3: TGTGCCAGTAGGAAACAGGATTCGGCTCAAGAGACCCAGTACTTC. Amino acids: CASRKQDSAQETQYF.